This paragraph covers one TCR beta chain sequence. The antigen remains unidentified. Sequencing was performed with immunoSEQ multiplex PCR; in TCRdb, only in-frame clones are kept and a portion is missing. The sample lists 150,000 to 250,000 clones; 80% to 90% were seen once. The data were taken from a study of cytomegalovirus exposure and HLA in healthy donors. Study results and limitations: The investigators catalogued 160 or so TCR beta chains as cytomegalovirus-associated.

The CDR3 runs to 14 residues. Germline V gene data show CDR1 as SGHRS and CDR2 as YFSETQ. V lost 7 bases, J lost 4 bases, and 15 bases lay in between. The gene calls are TRBV5-1 and TRBJ2-1; unclear D gene. This TCR derives from a woman younger than 45 in good health and CMV-seronegative. Sequenced material: PBMCs. The CDR3 is CASCPESRYNEQFF. CDR3 nucleotide sequence: TGCGCCAGCTGCCCCGAGAGTAGATACAATGAGCAGTTCTTC.